This is a list of T cell receptor beta chains from one sample in a study of T cell changes during pregnancy in multiple sclerosis. This table comes from immunoSEQ multiplex PCR, and its TCRdb copy is limited to in-frame clones, with some not included. The sample carries about 56,000 clones, 92% recorded once. Sequenced material: CD4+ T cells from peripheral blood mononuclear cells, taken in the second trimester of pregnancy. These receptors all come from a female donor with multiple sclerosis, enrolled in a pregnancy study. CDR3s include the opening cysteine and the closing phenylalanine or tryptophan. Only part of the rows carry a size: once, few, many, or a class if the clone is expanded.

V gene: TRBV5-1; clone size: -; CDR3 protein: CASSLAGVQYYEQYF
V gene: TRBV7-2; clone size: -; CDR3 protein: CASRKTGILGSEKLFF
V gene: TRBV7-2; clone size: -; CDR3 protein: CASSPGVPGTGELFF
V gene: TRBV7-8; clone size: -; CDR3 protein: CASSLGGLGNTIYF
V gene: TRBV9; clone size: -; CDR3 protein: CASSSRGREETQYF
V gene: TRBV29-1; clone size: -; CDR3 protein: CSVDCQGLLYGYTF
V gene: TRBV7-9; clone size: once; CDR3 protein: CASSLTRPYEQYF
V gene: TRBV11-2; clone size: -; CDR3 protein: CASSLVGSTDTQYF
V gene: TRBV11-2; clone size: -; CDR3 protein: CASSSLRAPNEQYF
V gene: TRBV9; clone size: -; CDR3 protein: CASSVASTTYEQYF
V gene: TRBV7-2; clone size: -; CDR3 protein: CASSWGGYTGELFF
V gene: TRBV25-1; clone size: -; CDR3 protein: CASSGLAGRSYEQYF
V gene: TRBV19; clone size: -; CDR3 protein: CASSAGQHSGNTIYF
V gene: TRBV11-2; clone size: -; CDR3 protein: CASSLLTSGVAEQYF
V gene: TRBV7-6; clone size: -; CDR3 protein: CASSPPGGLAGTYNEQFF
V gene: TRBV27; clone size: -; CDR3 protein: CASSGQGTGNTIYF
V gene: TRBV14; clone size: -; CDR3 protein: CASSQVSGTQYF
V gene: TRBV6-6; clone size: -; CDR3 protein: CASSYEKKADTEAFF
V gene: TRBV4-1; clone size: -; CDR3 protein: CASSQDSGQISNQPQHF
V gene: TRBV5-4; clone size: -; CDR3 protein: CASMRIRAGGQNEQFF
V gene: TRBV9; clone size: few; CDR3 protein: CASSVEAGLNYGYTF
V gene: TRBV1; clone size: -; CDR3 protein: CTSSQDSGTGDEKLFF
V gene: TRBV7-9; clone size: -; CDR3 protein: CASSLVSRDNEQFF
V gene: TRBV19; clone size: -; CDR3 protein: CASITASGDRDGYTF
V gene: TRBV29-1; clone size: -; CDR3 protein: CSVKTGSNQPQHF
V gene: TRBV5-1; clone size: -; CDR3 protein: CASSLVGTQNEKLFF
V gene: TRBV18; clone size: -; CDR3 protein: CASSSSLVVETEAFF
V gene: TRBV4-1; clone size: -; CDR3 protein: CASSQVGLAGGKQFF
V gene: TRBV13; clone size: once; CDR3 protein: CASSSMLQDRQETQYF
V gene: TRBV6-6; clone size: -; CDR3 protein: CASRKDRAESYEQYF
V gene: TRBV5-1; clone size: -; CDR3 protein: CASGYSGVMGETQYF
V gene: TRBV7-2; clone size: -; CDR3 protein: CASSLETSGIYEQYF
V gene: TRBV2; clone size: -; CDR3 protein: CASSDGGPNEKLFF
V gene: TRBV10-1; clone size: -; CDR3 protein: CASSEFGQGATQYF
V gene: TRBV2; clone size: -; CDR3 protein: CASSLSHEQYF
V gene: TRBV5-1; clone size: -; CDR3 protein: CASSTDRGRYGYTF
V gene: TRBV9; clone size: -; CDR3 protein: CASSSLGTAGSTEAFF
V gene: TRBV9; clone size: -; CDR3 protein: CASSVGGEGQPQHF
V gene: TRBV4-2; clone size: -; CDR3 protein: CASSQEDRDYGYTF
V gene: TRBV5-1; clone size: -; CDR3 protein: CASSLQGAGGTNEKLFF
V gene: TRBV5-1; clone size: -; CDR3 protein: CASRGTSGGNEQFF
V gene: TRBV7-2; clone size: -; CDR3 protein: CASSLGGGSSYGYTF
V gene: TRBV4-1; clone size: -; CDR3 protein: CASSQGVMRAGELFF
V gene: TRBV30; clone size: -; CDR3 protein: CAWSVLVTGNEKLFF
V gene: TRBV6-5; clone size: once; CDR3 protein: CASSRTSGRTDTQYF